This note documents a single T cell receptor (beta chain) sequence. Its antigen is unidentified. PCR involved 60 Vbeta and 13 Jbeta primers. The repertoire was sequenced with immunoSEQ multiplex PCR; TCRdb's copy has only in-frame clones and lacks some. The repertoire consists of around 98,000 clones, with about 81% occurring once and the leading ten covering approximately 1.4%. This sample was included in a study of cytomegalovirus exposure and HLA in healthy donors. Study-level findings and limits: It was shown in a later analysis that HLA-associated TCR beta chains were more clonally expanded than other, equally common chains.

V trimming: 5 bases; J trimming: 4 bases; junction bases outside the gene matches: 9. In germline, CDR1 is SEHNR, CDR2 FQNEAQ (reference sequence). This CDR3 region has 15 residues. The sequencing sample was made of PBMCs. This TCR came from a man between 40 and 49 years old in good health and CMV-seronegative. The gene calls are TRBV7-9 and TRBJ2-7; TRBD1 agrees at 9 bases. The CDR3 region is CASSEGQGPYYEQYF. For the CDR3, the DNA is TGTGCCAGCAGCGAGGGACAGGGCCCGTATTACGAGCAGTACTTC.